These 4 T cell receptor beta chains came from one sample sequenced in a study of human T cells and chemical hapten exposure. TCRdb analysed the RACE reads with MiXCR anew, one entry per CDR3 protein. The sample contains 38,000 or so distinct CDR3 sequences, 7.5% to 9% of which appear only once. Time point in this sample: pre-sensitization, week 0. Treatment indicated: therapeutic diphenylcyclopropenone sensitization with weekly scalp DPC. Sample: whole blood, taken in connection with sensitization to the hapten diphenylcyclopropenone (DPC). These receptors came from a woman aged 45-59 years with alopecia areata. Some clones in this sample may be carry-over from other donors' samples.

This clonotype was detected many times. V is TRBV30 and J is TRBJ2-3; D may correspond to TRBD1 or TRBD2 (6 bases each). Germline values: CDR1 GTSNPN, CDR2 SVGIG (reference sequence). V was pared by 3 bases and J by 2 bases, with 9 bases between. This CDR3 region has 13 residues. DNA for the CDR3: TGTGCCTGGAGGTGGGGGGCCACAGATACGCAGTATTTT. Protein sequence: CAWRWGATDTQYF.

This clonotype qualifies as medium-sized. This sequence joins TRBV12-3 or TRBV12-4 and TRBJ2-1; 7 bases are shared with TRBD2. V lost 4 bases, J lost 4 bases, and 7 bases stayed unmatched. The CDR3 is made up of 15 amino acids. The CDR3 DNA reads as TGTGCCAGCAGTTCCTCCGGGACTAAATACAATGAGCAGTTCTTC. Protein product: CASSSSGTKYNEQFF.

Ten or more counts support this clonotype. The chain links TRBV6-2 or TRBV6-3 to TRBJ1-1; D remains ambiguous. The CDR3 contains 12 residues. The V gene lost 10 bases and the J gene lost 10 bases, with 19 bases spanning the gap. The V gene's germline CDR1 is MNHEY and CDR2 SVGEGT. Here the CDR3 DNA reads TGTGCCACCACGGCCCATCCTGGAGCAGCTTTCTTT. It encodes CATTAHPGAAFF.

At least ten counts were recorded for this clonotype. The chain has TRBV6-1 and TRBJ1-5; D ambiguous. The germline V gene has CDR1 MNHNS and CDR2 SASEGT. The ends were cut back, 3 bases at V and 5 bases at J, with 11 bases in the middle. This CDR3 spans 14 amino acids. In DNA, the CDR3 is TGTGCCAGCAGTGACGGAATCGATCATCAGCCCCAGCATTTT. Encoded protein: CASSDGIDHQPQHF.